These 13 T cell receptor beta chains originate from one sample sequenced in a study of T cells in localized non-small cell lung cancer. The data were produced by immunoSEQ multiplex PCR, yet TCRdb's version contains in-frame clones alone and is incomplete. The sample comprises 25,000 to 35,000 clones, 91% of which are singletons, and about 28% rests with the top ten. Sequencing was performed on peripheral blood, taken before any cancer treatment. Receptors were obtained from a female donor over 55 with stage I lung adenocarcinoma.

The gene calls are TRBV5-4 and TRBJ1-3, with no clear D. The germline V and J ends were trimmed by 0 bases and 0 bases, with 7 bases remaining between them. The CDR3 contains 15 residues. From germline, CDR1 is SGHNT and CDR2 YYREEE (reference sequence). The CDR3 loop reads CASSLGRSSGNTIYF. In nucleotides, the CDR3 is TGTGCCAGCAGCTTGGGGAGGAGCTCTGGAAACACCATATATTTT.

The CDR3, as DNA: TGTGCCAGCAGCTTGACAGCCTCTTCCTACGAGCAGTACTTC. This codes for CASSLTASSYEQYF. The V call is TRBV5-6, the J call TRBJ2-7, with no clear D. Trimming shortened V by 1 base and J by 1 base, and 9 bases separated the two germline ends. This CDR3 comprises 14 residues. The germline CDR1 and CDR2 sequences are SGHDT and YYEEEE.

V is TRBV2 and J is TRBJ1-5; D is undetermined. Trimming removed 8 bases from V and 2 bases from J, with 13 bases in between. The V gene's germline CDR1 is SNHLY and CDR2 FYNNEI. The CDR3 is 14 residues long. The CDR3 bases are TGTGCCAGCCTAAGGGAGGTGGGCAATCAGCCCCAGCATTTT. It yields the protein CASLREVGNQPQHF. Complete variable domain (other parts from reference TRBV2 and TRBJ1-5): EPEVTQTPSHQVTQMGQEVILRCVPISNHLYFYWYRQILGQKVEFLVSFYNNEISEKSEIFDDQFSVERPDGSNFTLKIRSTKLEDSAMYFCASLREVGNQPQHFGDGTRLSIL.

V usage is TRBV5-4 and J usage is TRBJ1-1; perhaps TRBD1 as D (6 bases). Germline CDR1 reads SGHNT; CDR2 reads YYREEE (reference sequence). V lost 0 bases, J lost 6 bases, and 6 bases lay in between. The CDR3 extends over 12 amino acids. The CDR3 loop is CASSLGGPEAFF. In DNA form, the CDR3 reads TGTGCCAGCAGCTTGGGGGGGCCTGAAGCTTTCTTT.

CDR3 protein: CASTFRGLHQPQHF. In DNA form, the CDR3 reads TGTGCCAGCACGTTTCGGGGTCTTCATCAGCCCCAGCATTTT. V usage is TRBV6-1 and J usage is TRBJ1-5; D gene ambiguous. The germline V and J ends were trimmed by 7 bases and 5 bases, with 15 bases remaining between them. This CDR3 contains 14 residues. Germline values: CDR1 MNHNS, CDR2 SASEGT.

This chain links TRBV5-1 with TRBJ1-6; TRBD1 agrees at 9 bases. CDR1 and CDR2 (germline): SGHRS, YFSETQ. Losses at the gene ends were 4 bases for V and 8 bases for J; bases not matched to a gene: 4. CDR3 length equals 14 residues. The CDR3 sequence is CASSEGQGYSPLHF. CDR3 bases: TGCGCCAGCAGCGAGGGACAGGGTTATTCACCCCTCCACTTT.

This rearrangement joins TRBV7-3 to TRBJ2-5; D may be TRBD2 (5 bases). V was trimmed by 5 bases and J by 5 bases, leaving 12 bases between them. Germline V gives CDR1 SGHTA, CDR2 FQGTGA. CDR3 size: 13 residues. CDR3 nucleotides: TGTGCCAGCAGCGCCGGGGAAACGGAGACCCAGTACTTC. This sequence encodes CASSAGETETQYF.

Here the CDR3 reads CASQTGAGNTIYF. The CDR3 DNA is TGCGCCAGCCAGACAGGGGCGGGAAACACCATATATTTT. The chain carries TRBV4-1 and TRBJ1-3; 8 bases are shared with TRBD1. With 8 bases clipped from V and 4 bases from J, the junction kept 4 bases outside the gene matches. The CDR3 length is 13 residues. Germline CDR1 MGHRA, CDR2 YSYEKL.

The chain combines TRBV28 with TRBJ1-1; no clear D gene. Germline lookup yields CDR1 MDHEN and CDR2 SYDVKM. The CDR3 is 13 amino acids. The V end was cut by 3 bases, the J end by 11 bases, with 16 bases between. The CDR3 spells CASSFNSLSEAFF. The CDR3 coding sequence is TGTGCCAGCAGTTTTAATTCGTTATCGGAGGCTTTCTTT. The full variable domain, with the rest looked up from reference TRBV28 and TRBJ1-1, is DVKVTQSSRYLVKRTGEKVFLECVQDMDHENMFWYRQDPGLGLRLIYFSYDVKMKEKGDIPEGYSVSREKKERFSLILESASTNQTSMYLCASSFNSLSEAFFGQGTRLTVV.

This clone was picked up a small number of times. The chain is built from TRBV5-1 and TRBJ2-7, with unresolved D. The germline V gene encodes CDR1 SGHRS and CDR2 YFSETQ. Trimming removed 2 bases from V and 6 bases from J, with 15 bases in between. This CDR3 region has 14 residues. CDR3 nucleotides: TGCGCCAGCAGCTTAACATCGGCCAATGCCGAGCAGTACTTC. Its translation is CASSLTSANAEQYF. The full variable domain, completed using reference TRBV5-1 and TRBJ2-7, is KAGVTQTPRYLIKTRGQQVTLSCSPISGHRSVSWYQQTPGQGLQFLFEYFSETQRNKGNFPGRFSGRQFSNSRSEMNVSTLELGDSALYLCASSLTSANAEQYFGPGTRLTVT.

The chain joins TRBV19 to TRBJ1-4; maybe TRBD1 (5 bases). From germline, CDR1 is LNHDA and CDR2 SQIVND (reference sequence). Trimming stripped 9 bases from V and 5 bases from J, with 16 bases between. The CDR3 spans 14 residues. The chain's CDR3 is CASRTGATNEKLFF. CDR3 nucleotides: TGTGCCAGCAGGACTGGGGCCACAAATGAAAAACTGTTTTTT.

The chain couples TRBV28 to TRBJ1-2; D might be TRBD1 (5 bases). The CDR3 is 15 residues long. The V end was cut by 5 bases, the J end by 4 bases, with 17 bases between. Germline V gene lookup returns CDR1 MDHEN and CDR2 SYDVKM. As DNA, the CDR3 is TGTGCCAGCAGTCCCCCGGGACTGTCGTTCTATGGCTACACCTTC. Its protein product is CASSPPGLSFYGYTF.

The V call is TRBV6-6, the J call TRBJ2-5, with a tentative D call TRBD2 (6 bases). The V and J ends lost 2 bases and 3 bases respectively, with 10 bases between them. CDR1 is MNHNY and CDR2 is SVGAGI in the germline V gene (reference sequence). CDR3 length equals 14 residues. CDR3 coding DNA: TGTGCCAGCAGTTACAGGGACTCCAAAGAGACCCAGTACTTC. This translates into CASSYRDSKETQYF.